Each of the 8 T cell receptor beta chains below was sequenced from the same sample in a study of post-analysis software for immune sequencing data. Study outcomes and limitations: Patients had higher frequencies than controls of roughly 5 TRBV segments, including TRBV5-6, TRBV5-1 and TRBV20-1.

These TCRs' antigens remain unknown. Every TCR beta cDNA library bore unique molecular identifiers. Each CDR3 protein is one row after TCRdb ran MiXCR on the PCR reads. Among some 890,000 distinct CDR3 sequences listed, roughly 50% were seen once. Sample: blood. The receptors derive from a girl aged 5-17 years with multiple sclerosis.

There are a few counts of this clonotype. CDR3 amino acids: CSASPDLYGYTF. The DNA for the CDR3 is TGCAGTGCTAGTCCGGACCTCTATGGCTACACCTTC. The chain couples TRBV20-1 to TRBJ1-2; no clear D gene. CDR3 size: 12 residues. V was clipped by 3 bases and J by 4 bases, with 9 bases between them. Germline CDR1 DFQATT, CDR2 SNEGSKA (reference sequence).

In its sample, this clonotype was seen a few times. This chain uses TRBV6-5 with TRBJ2-1; TRBD2 matches at 10 bases. Germline CDR1 and CDR2: MNHEY and SVGAGI. J gave up 6 bases and V 6 bases, and 8 bases lay outside the gene matches. There are 15 residues in the CDR3. CDR3 sequence reads: CASSPLGTSVNEQFF. As DNA, the CDR3 is TGTGCCAGCAGCCCGCTCGGGACTAGCGTCAATGAGCAGTTCTTC.

The chain combines TRBV10-3 with TRBJ1-1; 8 bases line up with TRBD1. Germline V lookup: CDR1 ENHRY, CDR2 SYGVKD. Germline trimming cut 8 bases from V and 1 base from J; bases unmatched to any gene: 3. This CDR3 is 13 amino acids long. CDR3 in DNA: TGTGCCATCTCGGGACAGGAGAACACTGAAGCTTTCTTT. Translating gives CAISGQENTEAFF.

V usage is TRBV6-5 and J usage is TRBJ2-1, with D unclear. V was shortened by 8 bases and J by 5 bases, with 19 bases between the two germline ends. Germline CDR1 is MNHEY and CDR2 is SVGAGI. This CDR3 comprises 15 residues. The CDR3 protein is CASGPRVPGHNEQFF. In DNA, the CDR3 is TGTGCCAGCGGCCCTAGGGTGCCAGGACACAATGAGCAGTTCTTC.

This clonotype has more than one count but fewer than ten. The chain has TRBV29-1 and TRBJ1-1; D may be TRBD1 (6 bases). CDR3 length: 13 residues. V was shortened by 7 bases and J by 2 bases, with 14 bases between the two germline ends. Per germline, CDR1 SQVTM and CDR2 ANQGSEA. The chain's CDR3 is CSGKKGENTEAFF. In nucleotides, the CDR3 is TGCAGCGGCAAAAAGGGGGAAAACACTGAAGCTTTCTTT.

Written as DNA, the CDR3 is TGTGCCAGCAGAGCCGACGGGACAGGGGAAGAGACCCAGTACTTC. This translates into CASRADGTGEETQYF. J is TRBJ2-5 and V is TRBV12-3 or TRBV12-4; 10 nucleotides align to TRBD1. This CDR3 is 15 amino acids long. Trimming at V came to 6 bases and at J to 3 bases, leaving 7 bases not matched to a gene.

The chain is built from TRBV5-1 and TRBJ2-7; maybe TRBD1 (6 bases). The V and J ends lost 2 bases and 1 base respectively, with 13 bases between them. In germline, CDR1 is SGHRS, CDR2 YFSETQ. The CDR3 length is 15 residues. The chain's CDR3 is CASSLEGVKSYEQYF. The CDR3 region has the DNA TGCGCCAGCAGCTTAGAGGGGGTGAAATCCTACGAGCAGTACTTC.

This sequence joins TRBV12-3 or TRBV12-4 and TRBJ2-5; the D gene could be TRBD1 or TRBD2 (6 bases each). With 7 bases removed from V and 7 bases from J, the gap between germline ends came to 25 bases. The CDR3 spans 16 residues. CDR3 residues: CASTWGPRGAIGTQYF. CDR3 in DNA: TGTGCCAGCACCTGGGGCCCGAGGGGGGCCATTGGGACCCAGTACTTC.